Included here is one T cell receptor (beta chain) sequence, with context. Libraries were prepared by immunoSEQ multiplex PCR; TCRdb keeps only in-frame clonotypes and omits some of them. The sample records approximately 65,000 clones, about 96% being singletons. These data belong to a study of T cell changes during pregnancy in multiple sclerosis. The CDR3 has 16 residues. After removal of 4 bases from V and 5 bases from J, the junction contained 11 bases not matched to a gene. Germline V gene sequence: CDR1 MGHRA, CDR2 YSYEKL. The sequence was obtained from a female donor with multiple sclerosis, enrolled in a pregnancy study. Source: CD8+ T cells from peripheral blood mononuclear cells, taken after pregnancy. The V and J genes are TRBV4-1 and TRBJ1-1; TRBD1 matches at 9 bases. The CDR3 DNA is TGCGCCAGCAGCCTTCATCAACAGGGGGCGGGAACTGAAGCTTTCTTT. Residues: CASSLHQQGAGTEAFF.